This T cell receptor (beta chain) originates from a study of blood T cell repertoires in COVID-19. Study context: Both acute and convalescent COVID-19 samples were obtained from the United States, Italy and Spain. Nucleic acid was either cDNA or gDNA, and it came from T cells, B-cell-depleted T cells, or PBMCs.

Cohort allocation depended upon clinical history that participants reported. This CDR3 comprises 15 residues. The V end was cut by 1 base, the J end by 1 base, with 9 bases between. CDR1 and CDR2 from the germline V gene are LNHNV and YYDKDF (reference sequence). In the study's own analysis: By means of reference gene primer amplification, nucleated cell counts were estimated. TCRdb keeps only in-frame clones here, not all; method: immunoSEQ multiplex PCR. D and trimming come from the DNA, and the V and J calls and clone size come from that table. The sample consists of about 340,000 clones, 80% to 90% of them appearing once.

Source material: PBMCs or T cells enriched from blood (not recorded which). This chain connects TRBV15 to TRBJ2-3; possible D gene TRBD1, 5 bases. The source is a woman between 40 and 55 years old with acute COVID-19. Here the CDR3 DNA reads TGTGCCACCAGCAGAGCCCCGACAGGCACAGATACGCAGTATTTT. As protein: CATSRAPTGTDTQYF.